Listed here is a single T cell receptor beta chain. Its antigen is still unknown. The junction and the germline gene differ at one end; a read error may be behind it. The data were obtained in a study of T cells in Graves' hyperthyroidism and ophthalmopathy. Patients aged 18 to 65 with hyperthyroidism were newly diagnosed, with duration under 2 months. General observations from the study: A 13 V-J signature model discriminated ophthalmopathy versus stable hyperthyroidism.

RNA transcripts yielded amplified TCR beta CDR3 regions. The HTBI set primed first-round TCR CDR3 RT-PCR. Via MiXCR, TCRdb re-called the multiplex PCR reads, giving one row per CDR3 protein. The sample has roughly 180,000 distinct CDR3 sequences; over 8% are singletons. The specimen sequenced was blood. The TCR comes from a woman between 18 and 30 years old with Graves' hyperthyroidism that later progressed to Graves' ophthalmopathy.

CDR3 sequence (DNA): TGTGCCAGCAGTACACAAACGGACAGGAATAATGAAGAACTGTTTTTT. This gives the protein CASSTQTDRNNEELFF. The chain links TRBV25-1 to TRBJ1-4; the match to TRBD1 covers 7 bases. Germline CDR1 is MGHDK and CDR2 is SYGVNS. The CDR3 has 16 amino acids. Together with reference TRBV25-1 and TRBJ1-4, the CDR3 gives the full variable domain: EADIYQTPRYLVIGTGKKITLECSQTMGHDKMYWYQQDPGMELHLIHYSYGVNSTEKGDLSSESTVSRIRTEHFPLTLESARPSHTSQYLCASSTQTDRNNEELFFGSGTQLSVL.